This TCR delta chain was recorded in a study of γδ T cells in repeated Plasmodium falciparum infection. Study conclusions and caveats: Repeated controlled infections reportedly drove waves of new clonotype selection in Vdelta2-negative, mostly Vdelta1+, gammadelta repertoires.

A note on this clone: Its antigen is unknown. A far larger clone is only one base removed, so a read error is likely. In the same sample, other DNA sequences code for this CDR3.

Vgamma9/Vdelta2+ and Vdelta2-negative gammadelta T cells were flow-sorted from PBMC for bulk sequencing. TCRdb reanalysed the multiplex PCR reads via CATT. The sample shows 55,000 to 70,000 delta-chain clones, around 1.5% of them seen only once. CDR3 length: 14 residues. Germline loops: CDR1 GEAIGNYY, CDR2 EKD. The sequencing input was gamma-delta T cells from blood. The genes are TRDV2 and TRDJ1; no reliable D call. TCRdb lists no J gene, so it was determined here by aligning the DNA to germline. This TCR was sampled from a pool of human donors (malaria-infected and uninfected, not separated). CDR3 bases: TGTGCCTGTGACACCCTAGAGTACACCGACAAACTCATCTTT. It is translated as CACDTLEYTDKLIF.